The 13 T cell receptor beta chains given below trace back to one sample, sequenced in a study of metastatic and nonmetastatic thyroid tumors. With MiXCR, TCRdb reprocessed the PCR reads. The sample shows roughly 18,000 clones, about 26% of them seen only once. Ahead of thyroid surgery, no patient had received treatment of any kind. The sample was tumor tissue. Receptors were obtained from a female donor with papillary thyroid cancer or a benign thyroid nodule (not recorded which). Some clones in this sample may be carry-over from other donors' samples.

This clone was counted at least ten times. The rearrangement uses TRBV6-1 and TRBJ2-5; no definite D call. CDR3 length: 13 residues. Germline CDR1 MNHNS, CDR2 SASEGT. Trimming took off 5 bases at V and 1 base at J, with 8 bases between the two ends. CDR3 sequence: CASSPPVQETQYF. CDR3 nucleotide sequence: TGTGCCAGCAGTCCCCCGGTCCAAGAGACCCAGTACTTC.

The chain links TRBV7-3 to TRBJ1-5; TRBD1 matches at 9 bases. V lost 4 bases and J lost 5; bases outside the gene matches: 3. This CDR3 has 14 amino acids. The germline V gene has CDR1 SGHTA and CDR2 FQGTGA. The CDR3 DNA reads TGTGCCAGCAGCTCCCGGGACAGGGATCAGCCCCAGCATTTT. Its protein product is CASSSRDRDQPQHF.

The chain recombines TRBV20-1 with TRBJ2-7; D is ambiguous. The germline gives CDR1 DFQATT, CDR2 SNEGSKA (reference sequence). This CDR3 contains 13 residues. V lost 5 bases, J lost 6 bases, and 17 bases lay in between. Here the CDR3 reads CSARRPTRIEQYF. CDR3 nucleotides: TGCAGTGCTCGAAGACCAACAAGGATCGAGCAGTACTTC.

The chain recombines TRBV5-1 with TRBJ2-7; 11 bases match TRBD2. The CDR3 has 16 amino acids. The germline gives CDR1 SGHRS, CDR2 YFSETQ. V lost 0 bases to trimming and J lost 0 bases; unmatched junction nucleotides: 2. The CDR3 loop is CASSLGLAGGSYEQYF. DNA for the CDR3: TGCGCCAGCAGCTTGGGTCTAGCGGGGGGCTCCTACGAGCAGTACTTC.

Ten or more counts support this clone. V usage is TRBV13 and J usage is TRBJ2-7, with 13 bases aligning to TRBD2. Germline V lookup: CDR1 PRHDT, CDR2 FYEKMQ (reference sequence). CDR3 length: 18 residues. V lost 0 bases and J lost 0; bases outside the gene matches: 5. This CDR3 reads CASSLGGLAGLYSYEQYF. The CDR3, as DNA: TGTGCCAGCAGCTTAGGGGGACTAGCGGGATTATACTCCTACGAGCAGTACTTC.

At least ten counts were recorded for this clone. Written as DNA, the CDR3 is TGCAGTGCTACTAGCGGGAGCACAGATACGCAGTATTTT. Translating gives CSATSGSTDTQYF. The chain uses TRBV20-1 and TRBJ2-3, with TRBD2 matching over 8 bases. Germline CDR1 and CDR2: DFQATT and SNEGSKA (reference sequence). Germline trimming cut 4 bases from V and 0 bases from J; bases unmatched to any gene: 0. The CDR3 length is 13 residues.

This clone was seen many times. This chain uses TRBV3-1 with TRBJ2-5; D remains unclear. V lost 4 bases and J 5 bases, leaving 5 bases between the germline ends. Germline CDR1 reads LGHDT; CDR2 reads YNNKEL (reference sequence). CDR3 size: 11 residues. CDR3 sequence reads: CASSLLETQYF. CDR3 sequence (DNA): TGTGCCAGCAGCCTCCTCGAGACCCAGTACTTC.

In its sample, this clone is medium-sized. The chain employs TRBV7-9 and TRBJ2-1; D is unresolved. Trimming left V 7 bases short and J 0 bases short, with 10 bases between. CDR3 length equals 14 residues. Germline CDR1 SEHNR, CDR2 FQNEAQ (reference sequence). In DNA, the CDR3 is TGTGCCAGCATAAGCCAGAGCTCCTACAATGAGCAGTTCTTC. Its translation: CASISQSSYNEQFF.

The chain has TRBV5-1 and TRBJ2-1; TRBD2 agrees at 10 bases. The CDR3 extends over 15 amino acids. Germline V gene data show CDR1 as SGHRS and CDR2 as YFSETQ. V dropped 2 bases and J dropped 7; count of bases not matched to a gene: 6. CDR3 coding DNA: TGCGCCAGCAGCTTAAGCGGGGGGGTCGGGAATGAGCAGTTCTTC. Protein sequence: CASSLSGGVGNEQFF.

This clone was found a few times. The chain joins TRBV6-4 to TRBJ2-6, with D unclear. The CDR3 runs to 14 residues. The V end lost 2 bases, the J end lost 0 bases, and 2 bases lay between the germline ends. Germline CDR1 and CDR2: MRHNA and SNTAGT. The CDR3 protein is CASSDNSGANVLTF. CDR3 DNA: TGTGCCAGCAGTGACAACTCTGGGGCCAACGTCCTGACTTTC.

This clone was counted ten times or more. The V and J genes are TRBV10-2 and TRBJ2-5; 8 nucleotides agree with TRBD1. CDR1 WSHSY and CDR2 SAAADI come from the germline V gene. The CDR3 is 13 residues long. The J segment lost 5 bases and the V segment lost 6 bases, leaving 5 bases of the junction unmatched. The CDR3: CASRDRAWETQYF. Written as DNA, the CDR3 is TGCGCCAGCAGGGACAGGGCTTGGGAGACCCAGTACTTC.

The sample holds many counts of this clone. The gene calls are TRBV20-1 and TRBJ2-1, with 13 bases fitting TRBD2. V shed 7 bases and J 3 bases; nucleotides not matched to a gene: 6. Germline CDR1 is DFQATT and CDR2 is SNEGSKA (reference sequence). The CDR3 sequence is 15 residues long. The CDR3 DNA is TGCAGTGAGTCACTAGCGGGGGGGCGCTACAATGAGCAGTTCTTC. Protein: CSESLAGGRYNEQFF.

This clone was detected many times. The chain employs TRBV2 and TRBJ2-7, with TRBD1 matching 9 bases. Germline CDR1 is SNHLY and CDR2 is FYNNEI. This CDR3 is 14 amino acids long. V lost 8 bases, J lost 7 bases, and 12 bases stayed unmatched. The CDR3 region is CASRDRVNSFEQYF. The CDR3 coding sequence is TGTGCCAGCCGGGACAGGGTTAACTCTTTTGAGCAGTACTTC.